A single sample is the source of the 11 T cell receptor beta chains below, sequenced in a study of identical twins. Via MiXCR, TCRdb re-called the 5' RACE reads, giving one row per CDR3 protein. The sample has 500,000 to 700,000 distinct CDR3 sequences, roughly 6.6% seen once; the top ten hold over 1.5%. These records were also assigned to another study, of yellow fever vaccine responses in identical twins.

Material: PBMCs. The receptors originated from a woman aged 18-29 years in good health.

This clonotype was seen at least ten times. The chain combines TRBV6-5 with TRBJ1-1; D is uncertain. The CDR3 spans 14 residues. V dropped 0 bases and J dropped 3 bases, with 8 bases sitting between them. In germline, CDR1 is MNHEY, CDR2 SVGAGI. This CDR3 is CASSYSRKYTEAFF. In nucleotides, the CDR3 is TGTGCCAGCAGTTACTCTAGGAAGTACACTGAAGCTTTCTTT.

V is TRBV6-2 or TRBV6-3 and J is TRBJ2-1, with TRBD2 matching 8 bases. V dropped 6 bases and J dropped 11; count of bases not matched to a gene: 15. Looked up from germline, CDR1 is MNHEY and CDR2 is SVGEGT. The CDR3 loop spans 15 amino acids. The CDR3 spells CASRPAGTSYSKQFF. The CDR3 DNA is TGTGCCAGCAGACCAGCCGGGACTAGTTACAGTAAGCAGTTCTTC.

This clonotype was found many times. This chain uses TRBV29-1 with TRBJ2-2, with D perhaps matching TRBD1 (5 bases). V lost 4 bases, J lost 0 bases, and 6 bases lay in between. There are 13 residues in the CDR3. Germline V CDR1 and CDR2: SQVTM, ANQGSEA. The CDR3 nucleotides are TGCAGCGTTGGACAGCCGAACACCGGGGAGCTGTTTTTT. Translated: CSVGQPNTGELFF.

This clonotype was counted only a few times. This rearrangement joins TRBV12-3 or TRBV12-4 to TRBJ2-2, with D uncertain. The CDR3 covers 15 residues. V was trimmed by 3 bases and J by 2 bases, leaving 10 bases between them. CDR3 in amino acids: CASSFYGPNTGELFF. In nucleotides, the CDR3 is TGTGCCAGCAGTTTCTACGGCCCTAACACCGGGGAGCTGTTTTTT.

This clonotype was picked up many times. The J gene is TRBJ2-7, the V gene TRBV28; D gene unclear. Per the germline V gene, CDR1 is MDHEN and CDR2 is SYDVKM. With 5 bases removed from V and 2 bases from J, the gap between germline ends came to 16 bases. CDR3 length: 15 amino acids. CDR3 sequence (DNA): TGTGCCAGCAGTGAACTAACGGGCAACACCTACGAGCAGTACTTC. Protein: CASSELTGNTYEQYF.

Remarks on this clonotype: Just one base apart from a much larger clone, this may be a read error. This chain links TRBV5-1 with TRBJ2-2; D gene ambiguous. The CDR3 spans 15 residues. Germline V gives CDR1 SGHRS, CDR2 YFSETQ. Trimming shortened V by 0 bases and J by 1 base, and 7 bases separated the two germline ends. The CDR3 bases are TGCGCCAGCAGCTTGGGCGTCATGAACACCGGGGAGCTGTTTTTT. Its protein product is CASSLGVMNTGELFF.

This clonotype has a count of ten or more. The chain links TRBV5-1 to TRBJ2-7; 7 nucleotides align to TRBD1. The V gene's germline CDR1 is SGHRS and CDR2 YFSETQ. V was clipped by 4 bases and J by 0 bases; unmatched bases: 4. This CDR3 has 14 amino acids. The CDR3 bases are TGCGCCAGCAGCGGGGGACAGTCCTCCTACGAGCAGTACTTC. Translating gives CASSGGQSSYEQYF.

This clonotype was counted between two and nine times. The V and J genes are TRBV20-1 and TRBJ2-3; the D gene is possibly TRBD1 (6 bases). With 3 bases removed from V and 2 bases from J, the gap between germline ends came to 18 bases. The CDR3 is made up of 16 amino acids. Germline assignment: CDR1 DFQATT and CDR2 SNEGSKA (reference sequence). The CDR3 here is CSARPGWGLLTDTQYF. The CDR3 coding sequence is TGCAGTGCTAGGCCGGGTTGGGGGCTACTCACAGATACGCAGTATTTT.

V usage is TRBV4-2 and J usage is TRBJ1-2; D unresolved. Germline V lookup: CDR1 LGHNA, CDR2 YNFKEQ. Trimming left V 0 bases short and J 4 bases short, with 3 bases between. The CDR3 is made up of 12 amino acids. The CDR3 here is CASSQEVYGYTF. Written as DNA, the CDR3 is TGTGCCAGCAGCCAAGAGGTCTATGGCTACACCTTC.

With respect to this clonotype: One junction end disagrees with the germline gene, perhaps due to a read error. CDR3 region: CASGYSPSGETYEQYF. CDR3 sequence (DNA): TGTGCCAGCGGTTACTCGCCTAGCGGTGAGACTTACGAGCAGTACTTC. V usage is TRBV6-5 and J usage is TRBJ2-7; 7 bases align to TRBD2. The germline V gene has CDR1 MNHEY and CDR2 SVGAGI. This CDR3 has 16 amino acids.

This clonotype showed up just a few times. The chain is built from TRBV5-1 and TRBJ2-5; TRBD2 matches at 7 bases. CDR1 and CDR2 (germline): SGHRS, YFSETQ. The ends lost 5 bases at V and 4 bases at J; junction bases unmatched: 11. The CDR3 is 15 residues long. CDR3 residues: CASRPTGTKGETQYF. In DNA form, the CDR3 reads TGCGCCAGCAGGCCTACCGGGACTAAAGGAGAGACCCAGTACTTC.